Shown below are 14 T cell receptor beta chains from a single sample sequenced in a study of regulatory T cells in long-lasting Graves disease. Sample time point: persistent/refractory GD, antithyroid drugs over 5 years with positive TRAb. After RNA was extracted from PBMCs, the TCR library was made from it. iRepertoire HTBI primers and Arm-PCR of CDR3 regions built TCR beta libraries. TCRdb reprocessed the multiplex PCR reads via MiXCR and lists one record per CDR3 protein. The sample carries some 370,000 distinct CDR3 sequences, around 23% recorded once. The sample here was peripheral blood mononuclear cells (PBMCs), taken when the disease was refractory, from a patient treated with antithyroid drugs. Receptors were obtained from a woman aged 40 to 49 with Graves disease.

CDR3 protein: CASSVEGGGTSGNYEQYF. The DNA for the CDR3 is TGTGCCAGCAGCGTAGAGGGGGGGGGGACTAGCGGGAACTACGAGCAGTACTTC. V gene TRBV9 combines with J gene TRBJ2-7; 13 positions match TRBD2. Germline CDR1 SGDLS, CDR2 YYNGEE. The length of the CDR3 is 18 residues. V shed 0 bases and J 3 bases; nucleotides not matched to a gene: 9.

Worth noting for this clonotype: This may arise from a read error, as a much more abundant clone is one base away. This chain joins TRBV6-2 or TRBV6-3 and TRBJ1-2, with D tentatively TRBD1 (6 bases). CDR1 and CDR2 (germline): MNHEY, SVGEGT. CDR3 size: 16 residues. The CDR3 sequence: CAGSRDGGVQAYGYTF. The DNA for the CDR3 is TGTGCCGGCAGTCGTGACGGGGGCGTCCAGGCCTATGGCTACACCTTC.

This clonotype was seen repeatedly, ten times or more. The chain carries TRBV5-6 and TRBJ1-1; tentative D call: TRBD1 (6 bases). Trimming shortened V by 2 bases and J by 4 bases, and 18 bases separated the two germline ends. The germline V gene has CDR1 SGHDT and CDR2 YYEEEE. CDR3 length: 16 amino acids. This CDR3 reads CASSFPNTGRGTEAFF. The CDR3 DNA reads TGTGCCAGCAGCTTTCCAAATACAGGGCGGGGCACTGAAGCTTTCTTT.

A few counts support this clonotype. The chain has TRBV7-9 and TRBJ2-2; 9 bases are a match to TRBD2. Germline V CDR1 and CDR2: SEHNR, FQNEAQ (reference sequence). CDR3 length equals 15 residues. The junction had 5 bases not matched to a gene; V was cut back by 2 bases and J by 7 bases. CDR3 nucleotides: TGTGCCAGCAGCTTATCTAGCGGGATCATCGGGGAGCTGTTTTTT. Its protein product is CASSLSSGIIGELFF. Variable domain in full (rest from reference TRBV7-9 and TRBJ2-2): DTGVSQNPRHKITKRGQNVTFRCDPISEHNRLYWYRQTLGQGPEFLTYFQNEAQLEKSRLLSDRFSAERPKGSFSTLEIQRTEQGDSAMYLCASSLSSGIIGELFFGEGSRLTVL.

The CDR3 DNA follows: TGTGCCAGCACCGCGGGAGGGGTCTACGAGCAGTACTTC. Its protein is CASTAGGVYEQYF. The chain links TRBV2 to TRBJ2-7, with 9 bases identical to TRBD2. The CDR3 extends over 13 amino acids. With V trimmed by 7 bases and J by 3 bases, 4 bases remained unmatched. Germline V CDR1 and CDR2: SNHLY, FYNNEI.

The chain carries TRBV10-3 and TRBJ1-4; D uncertain. Germline V lookup: CDR1 ENHRY, CDR2 SYGVKD. This CDR3 region has 14 residues. The V end lost 2 bases, the J end lost 8 bases, and 12 bases lay between the germline ends. The CDR3 reads CAISEALVGEKLFF. The CDR3 DNA reads as TGTGCCATCAGTGAGGCCCTGGTAGGAGAAAAACTGTTTTTT.

This clonotype appeared many times. J is TRBJ1-2 and V is TRBV7-6; D is undetermined. The germline V gene encodes CDR1 SGHVS and CDR2 FNYEAQ. This CDR3 is 13 amino acids long. Deletions cut 1 base from V and 3 bases from J, with 6 bases between. CDR3 in DNA: TGTGCCAGCAGCTTAGACCAACACTATGGCTACACCTTC. Translation: CASSLDQHYGYTF.

There are many counts of this clonotype. This chain links TRBV7-2 with TRBJ1-1; the D gene is possibly TRBD1 (6 bases). This CDR3 is 15 amino acids long. Trimming left V 5 bases short and J 4 bases short, with 17 bases between. Looked up from germline, CDR1 is SGHTA and CDR2 is FQGNSA. This CDR3 reads CASSHRAMGGTEAFF. The DNA of the CDR3 is TGTGCCAGCAGCCACAGGGCCATGGGGGGCACTGAAGCTTTCTTT.

The rearrangement links TRBV4-2 to TRBJ2-7, with 9 bases aligning to TRBD2. Germline CDR1 is LGHNA and CDR2 is YNFKEQ. The CDR3 is made up of 15 amino acids. The V gene end was trimmed by 1 base and the J gene end by 2 bases; junction bases not matched to a gene: 3. The CDR3 loop reads CASSQGAGGPYEQYF. The CDR3, as DNA: TGTGCCAGCAGCCAAGGGGCGGGAGGGCCCTACGAGCAGTACTTC.

J is TRBJ2-5 and V is TRBV6-5, with unresolved D. The CDR3 covers 18 residues. Germline CDR1 reads MNHEY; CDR2 reads SVGAGI. Trimming took off 0 bases at V and 5 bases at J, with 22 bases between the two ends. CDR3 nucleotide sequence: TGTGCCAGCAGTTACTCGAGTTTTTCGGGCAGAGCCTGGGAGACCCAGTACTTC. Its translation is CASSYSSFSGRAWETQYF.

To note about this clonotype: A single base separates this from a much larger clone, so it may be a read error. The chain uses TRBV2 and TRBJ2-7; maybe TRBD1 (5 bases). Germline V gene sequence: CDR1 SNHLY, CDR2 FYNNEI. The CDR3 loop spans 13 amino acids. The CDR3: CAGSTPDTYEQYF. Here the CDR3 DNA reads TGTGCCGGCAGTACACCGGACACCTACGAGCAGTACTTC. Full variable domain (rest looked up from reference TRBV2 and TRBJ2-7): EPEVTQTPSHQVTQMGQEVILRCVPISNHLYFYWYRQILGQKVEFLVSFYNNEISEKSEIFDDQFSVERPDGSNFTLKIRSTKLEDSAMYFCAGSTPDTYEQYFGPGTRLTVT.

This clonotype was seen repeatedly, ten times or more. The chain couples TRBV28 to TRBJ2-7; no definite D call. V lost 3 bases to trimming and J lost 0 bases, with 15 bases between them. Germline lookup yields CDR1 MDHEN and CDR2 SYDVKM. This CDR3 is 16 amino acids long. This chain's CDR3 is CASSFSVSHSSYEQYF. CDR3 sequence (DNA): TGTGCCAGCAGTTTCTCAGTCTCCCATAGCTCCTACGAGCAGTACTTC.

In this sample, this clonotype is medium-sized (0.01 to 0.1%). V usage is TRBV28 and J usage is TRBJ2-7; unclear D gene. This CDR3 comprises 14 residues. Germline V gene sequence: CDR1 MDHEN, CDR2 SYDVKM. The V end was cut by 7 bases, the J end by 5 bases, with 18 bases between. In nucleotides, the CDR3 is TGTGCCAGCACCGAGGACGGTTGGGTCGACGAGCAGTACTTC. Translation gives CASTEDGWVDEQYF. Full variable domain (remainder filled in from reference TRBV28 and TRBJ2-7): DVKVTQSSRYLVKRTGEKVFLECVQDMDHENMFWYRQDPGLGLRLIYFSYDVKMKEKGDIPEGYSVSREKKERFSLILESASTNQTSMYLCASTEDGWVDEQYFGPGTRLTVT.

This clonotype was found many times. This chain uses TRBV27 with TRBJ2-7; 14 positions match TRBD2. Germline CDR1 and CDR2: MNHEY and SMNVEV (reference sequence). This CDR3 region has 16 residues. V gave up 6 bases and J gave up 6 bases; unmatched junction bases: 10. The CDR3 loop reads CASRNSPGLAGVEQYF. The CDR3 region has the DNA TGTGCCAGCAGAAACTCCCCGGGACTAGCGGGAGTCGAGCAGTACTTC.